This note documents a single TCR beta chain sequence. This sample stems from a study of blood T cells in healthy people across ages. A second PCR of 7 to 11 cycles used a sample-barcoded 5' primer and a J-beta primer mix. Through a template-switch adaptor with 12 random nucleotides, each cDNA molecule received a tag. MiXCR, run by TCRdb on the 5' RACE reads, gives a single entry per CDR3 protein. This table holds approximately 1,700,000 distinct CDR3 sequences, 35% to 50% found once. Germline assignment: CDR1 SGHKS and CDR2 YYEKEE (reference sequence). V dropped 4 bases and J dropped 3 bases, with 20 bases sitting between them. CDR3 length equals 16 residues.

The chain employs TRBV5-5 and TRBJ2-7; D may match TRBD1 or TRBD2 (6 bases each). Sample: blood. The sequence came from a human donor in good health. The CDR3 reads CASSPQGRTARYEQYF. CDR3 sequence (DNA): TGTGCCAGCAGCCCTCAGGGGAGGACAGCTCGCTACGAGCAGTACTTC. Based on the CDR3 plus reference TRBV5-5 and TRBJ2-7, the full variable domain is DAGVTQSPTHLIKTRGQQVTLRCSPISGHKSVSWYQQVLGQGPQFIFQYYEKEERGRGNFPDRFSARQFPNYSSELNVNALLLGDSALYLCASSPQGRTARYEQYFGPGTRLTVT.